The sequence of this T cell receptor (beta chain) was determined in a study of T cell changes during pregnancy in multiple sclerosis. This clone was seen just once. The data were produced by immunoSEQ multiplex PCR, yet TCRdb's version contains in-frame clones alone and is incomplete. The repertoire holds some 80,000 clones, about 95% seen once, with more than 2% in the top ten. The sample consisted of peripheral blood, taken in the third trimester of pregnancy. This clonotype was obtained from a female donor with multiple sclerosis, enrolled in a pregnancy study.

The CDR3 here is CASSSYSGRRNEQFF. In DNA form, the CDR3 reads TGCGCCAGCAGCTCCTACTCCGGGCGGAGGAATGAGCAGTTCTTC. The V call is TRBV4-1, the J call TRBJ2-1; tentatively, D is TRBD2 (5 bases). The germline V gene has CDR1 MGHRA and CDR2 YSYEKL. Trimming left V 5 bases short and J 7 bases short, with 18 bases between. CDR3 length: 15 amino acids.